A selection of T cell receptor beta chains follows, all from one sample in a study of CXCR3 chemokines and chemotherapy response in bladder cancer. Each CDR3 protein gets one entry after TCRdb re-called the PCR reads with MiXCR. The sample has some 2,900 distinct CDR3 sequences; over 8.5% are singletons. Sample collection was performed from a patient whose treatment included neoadjuvant chemotherapy. These receptors were obtained from a human donor with bladder cancer that responded to neoadjuvant chemotherapy. Each CDR3 is given with its conserved first and last residue. The D gene is left open where the match is weak. Some rows have no size entry. The others give once, few or many, or a class for an expanded clone.

j_call,clone_size,d_call,v_call,cdr3_aa,cdr3_nt
TRBJ1-1,medium-sized,NA,TRBV7-9,CASSLATAIYTEAFF,TGTGCCAGCAGCTTAGCGACAGCGATATACACTGAAGCTTTCTTT
TRBJ2-5,many,NA,TRBV5-6,CASSHRRGRETQYF,TGTGCCAGCAGCCATAGGAGGGGTCGAGAGACCCAGTACTTC
TRBJ1-2,medium-sized,NA,TRBV18,CASSPIGVANYGYTF,TGTGCCAGCTCACCAATTGGGGTAGCTAACTATGGCTACACCTTC
TRBJ2-7,many,NA,TRBV15,CATSRDQGLAYEQYF,TGTGCCACCAGCAGAGATCAGGGACTGGCCTACGAGCAGTACTTC
TRBJ1-5,many,NA,TRBV18,CASSREGDQPQHF,TGTGCCAGCTCTCGGGAGGGGGATCAGCCCCAGCATTTT
TRBJ2-6,many,NA,TRBV28,CASSPPGMGANVLTF,TGTGCCAGCAGTCCCCCGGGTATGGGGGCCAACGTCCTGACTTTC
TRBJ2-7,many,NA,TRBV20-1,CSARAFGEQYF,TGCAGTGCTAGAGCCTTCGGGGAGCAGTACTTC
TRBJ2-5,many,TRBD2,TRBV12-3/TRBV12-4,CASAGLAGGVETQYF,TGTGCCAGCGCGGGACTAGCGGGAGGGGTGGAGACCCAGTACTTC
TRBJ1-4,many,TRBD1,TRBV18,CASSPPGQGNEKLFF,TGTGCCAGCTCACCACCGGGACAGGGGAATGAAAAACTGTTTTTT
TRBJ2-3,many,NA,TRBV6-5,CASSYSWVVTATQYF,TGTGCCAGCAGTTACTCGTGGGTGGTAACGGCTACGCAGTATTTT
TRBJ2-4,NA,TRBD2,TRBV28,CASSPTSVSKNIQYF,TGTGCCAGCAGTCCGACTAGCGTGTCCAAAAACATTCAGTACTTC
TRBJ2-2,medium-sized,NA,TRBV7-2,CASSATPGLTTGELFF,TGTGCCAGCAGCGCCACCCCGGGACTCACCACCGGGGAGCTGTTTTTT
TRBJ2-7,many,NA,TRBV7-2,CASTSGGHLSYEQYF,TGTGCCAGCACCTCTGGGGGACACCTCTCCTACGAGCAGTACTTC
TRBJ2-5,many,NA,TRBV13,CASSLGLQGGQETQYF,TGTGCCAGCAGCTTAGGCCTCCAGGGGGGCCAAGAGACCCAGTACTTC
TRBJ1-5,many,TRBD1,TRBV19,CASSIERGRQPQHF,TGTGCCAGTAGTATAGAAAGGGGGCGGCAGCCCCAGCATTTT
TRBJ2-6,many,TRBD1,TRBV19,CASSIDRGLYSGANVLTF,TGTGCCAGTAGTATTGACAGGGGGCTCTACTCTGGGGCCAACGTCCTGACTTTC
TRBJ2-6,many,TRBD1,TRBV19,CASRPGQANSGANVLTF,TGTGCCAGCAGACCGGGACAGGCTAACTCTGGGGCCAACGTCCTGACTTTC
TRBJ2-5,large,NA,TRBV7-9,CASSSLVLSGGEETQYF,TGTGCCAGCAGCTCCCTCGTGCTCTCAGGGGGGGAGGAGACCCAGTACTTC
TRBJ2-3,medium-sized,TRBD1,TRBV19,CASSSRQGRTDTQYF,TGTGCCAGTAGTTCCCGACAGGGGAGGACAGATACGCAGTATTTT
TRBJ1-2,medium-sized,NA,TRBV5-6,CASSLDRVASGYTF,TGTGCCAGCAGCTTGGACAGGGTAGCCAGTGGCTACACCTTC
TRBJ2-1,many,TRBD2,TRBV7-3,CASSPFRTGGSYNEQFF,TGTGCCAGCAGCCCTTTTAGAACGGGGGGCTCCTACAATGAGCAGTTCTTC
TRBJ1-2,many,TRBD1,TRBV18,CASSPRILQGAQNGYTF,TGTGCCAGCTCTCCGCGTATCCTACAGGGGGCGCAAAATGGCTACACCTTC
TRBJ1-6,medium-sized,NA,TRBV27,CASSYPGSPLHF,TGTGCCAGCAGTTATCCAGGGTCACCCCTCCACTTT
TRBJ1-2,medium-sized,NA,TRBV6-6,CASSWGGRGGGYTF,TGTGCCAGCAGTTGGGGAGGCCGAGGCGGTGGCTACACCTTC
TRBJ1-1,medium-sized,NA,TRBV11-1,CASSPGDNRSPFF,TGTGCCAGCAGCCCCGGCGATAACAGGTCGCCTTTCTTT
TRBJ1-5,medium-sized,NA,TRBV6-2/TRBV6-3,CASSLGQGRNQPQHF,TGTGCCAGCAGTTTGGGGCAGGGGCGCAATCAGCCCCAGCATTTT
TRBJ1-5,many,NA,TRBV19,CASRGGWQPQHF,TGTGCCAGTAGGGGGGGTTGGCAGCCCCAGCATTTT
TRBJ1-5,medium-sized,NA,TRBV6-2/TRBV6-3,CASSYWSRGHQPQHF,TGTGCCAGCAGTTATTGGTCCAGAGGTCATCAGCCCCAGCATTTT
TRBJ2-3,many,NA,TRBV10-3,CAISVGGFTDTQYF,TGTGCCATCAGTGTAGGGGGTTTCACAGATACGCAGTATTTT